Presented here are 32 T cell receptor beta chains from one specimen sequenced in a study of shared clonotypes between healthy human individuals. Method: immunoSEQ multiplex PCR; TCRdb's copy keeps in-frame clones and lacks some. The sample includes 2 million to 2.5 million clones, roughly 90% seen only once; the top ten take around 0.4%. Input material: naive CD4+ T cells from PBMCs. Subset in this sample: CD45RA+ positively selected. The receptors stem from a man between 18 and 29 years old in good health. Some clones in this sample may be carry-over from other donors' samples.

The genes are TRBV19 and TRBJ1-2; the D gene is possibly TRBD1 (6 bases). Between the trimmed V and J ends, which lost 6 bases and 4 bases, there was a span of 15 bases. Germline V lookup: CDR1 LNHDA, CDR2 SQIVND (reference sequence). This CDR3 contains 14 residues. The CDR3, as DNA: TGTGCCAGTAGGGAACAGGGCGCGCGCTATGGCTACACCTTC. This sequence encodes CASREQGARYGYTF. The whole variable domain, remainder taken from reference TRBV19 and TRBJ1-2, is DGGITQSPKYLFRKEGQNVTLSCEQNLNHDAMYWYRQDPGQGLRLIYYSQIVNDFQKGDIAEGYSVSREKKESFPLTVTSAQKNPTAFYLCASREQGARYGYTFGSGTRLTVV.

The chain couples TRBV2 to TRBJ2-1; the match to TRBD2 covers 7 bases. V was clipped by 5 bases and J by 9 bases; unmatched bases: 7. Germline V CDR1 and CDR2: SNHLY, FYNNEI. This CDR3 contains 13 residues. CDR3 protein: CASSRGVEGEQFF. As DNA, the CDR3 is TGTGCCAGCAGTCGGGGGGTGGAGGGTGAGCAGTTCTTC.

The chain is built from TRBV4-2 and TRBJ2-3; D remains ambiguous. Germline V gives CDR1 LGHNA, CDR2 YNFKEQ. The ends were cut back, 1 base at V and 4 bases at J, with 6 bases in the middle. CDR3 length equals 13 residues. The CDR3 protein is CASSQVRSDTQYF. For the CDR3, the DNA is TGTGCCAGCAGCCAAGTCCGTTCAGATACGCAGTATTTT.

V is TRBV2 and J is TRBJ1-5; 7 positions match TRBD1. The V gene end was trimmed by 5 bases and the J gene end by 6 bases; junction bases not matched to a gene: 7. Germline V gives CDR1 SNHLY, CDR2 FYNNEI. The CDR3 consists of 14 residues. CDR3: CASSRQGVAQPQHF. CDR3 bases: TGTGCCAGCAGTAGACAGGGAGTGGCTCAGCCCCAGCATTTT.

The chain recombines TRBV5-5 with TRBJ1-1, with D perhaps matching TRBD1 (5 bases). V lost 4 bases and J 6 bases, leaving 16 bases between the germline ends. This CDR3 region has 14 residues. Looked up from germline, CDR1 is SGHKS and CDR2 is YYEKEE (reference sequence). CDR3 amino acids: CASSNPGAVAEAFF. CDR3 nucleotides: TGTGCCAGCAGCAACCCCGGGGCAGTTGCTGAAGCTTTCTTT.

The chain recombines TRBV5-5 with TRBJ1-1; D not certain. Trimming pared 0 bases from V and 4 bases from J, leaving 7 bases between. Germline CDR1 is SGHKS and CDR2 is YYEKEE (reference sequence). The CDR3 is made up of 13 amino acids. The CDR3 sequence: CASSLGASTEAFF. CDR3 in DNA: TGTGCCAGCAGCTTGGGGGCATCCACTGAAGCTTTCTTT.

The chain is built from TRBV7-2 and TRBJ2-7, with a tentative D call TRBD1 (6 bases). CDR3 length: 15 residues. Germline CDR1 SGHTA, CDR2 FQGNSA. V lost 1 base and J 2 bases, leaving 12 bases between the germline ends. CDR3 nucleotide sequence: TGTGCCAGCAGCTTAGTGACAGGACAAACCTACGAGCAGTACTTC. Residues: CASSLVTGQTYEQYF.

This rearrangement joins TRBV28 to TRBJ2-7; tentatively, D is TRBD1 (6 bases). Germline V lookup: CDR1 MDHEN, CDR2 SYDVKM. The CDR3 spans 14 residues. Between the trimmed V and J ends, which lost 5 bases and 6 bases, there was a span of 17 bases. The CDR3 sequence: CASSPPLQGREQYF. The CDR3 coding sequence is TGTGCCAGCAGTCCCCCCCTCCAGGGGCGCGAGCAGTACTTC.

The rearrangement joins TRBV28 to TRBJ2-5; 7 bases map to TRBD2. The CDR3 has 15 amino acids. Germline values: CDR1 MDHEN, CDR2 SYDVKM. Trimming removed 7 bases from V and 5 bases from J; junction bases left unmatched: 13. The CDR3 DNA reads as TGTGCCAGCACCCAGGGCCTGGCGGGAGAGGAGACCCAGTACTTC. Protein sequence: CASTQGLAGEETQYF.

V usage is TRBV2 and J usage is TRBJ2-4, with D perhaps TRBD2 (6 bases). Germline assignment: CDR1 SNHLY and CDR2 FYNNEI. There are 16 residues in the CDR3. V lost 4 bases, J lost 7 bases, and 20 bases lay in between. This CDR3 reads CASSGAGINLGNIQYF. In nucleotides, the CDR3 is TGTGCCAGCAGTGGGGCGGGGATCAACTTAGGTAACATTCAGTACTTC.

The V gene is TRBV11-2, the J gene TRBJ2-7, with 8 bases identical to TRBD2. Trimming removed 5 bases from V and 1 base from J; junction bases left unmatched: 4. CDR1 SGHAT and CDR2 FQNNGV come from the germline V gene. The CDR3 extends over 14 amino acids. The CDR3 DNA sequence: TGTGCCAGCAGCCGCAGCGGGAGATCCTACGAGCAGTACTTC. This translates into CASSRSGRSYEQYF.

This chain uses TRBV27 with TRBJ1-2; 7 bases agree with TRBD1. The trim removed 5 bases at V and 4 bases at J, leaving 13 bases unmatched. Germline assignment: CDR1 MNHEY and CDR2 SMNVEV (reference sequence). CDR3 length equals 16 residues. CDR3 region: CASSPEEVTGIYGYTF. For the CDR3, the DNA is TGTGCCAGCAGTCCCGAAGAAGTGACAGGGATCTATGGCTACACCTTC.

The chain combines TRBV5-1 with TRBJ2-3; 7 bases line up with TRBD2. V lost 4 bases and J lost 9; bases outside the gene matches: 11. CDR3 length: 14 amino acids. Germline values: CDR1 SGHRS, CDR2 YFSETQ. The CDR3 DNA reads as TGCGCCAGCAGCCAACAGACTAGCCCGGGGACGCAGTATTTT. It specifies CASSQQTSPGTQYF.

On this clone: Distinct nucleotide sequences in the sample also encode this CDR3. This rearrangement joins TRBV5-1 to TRBJ1-1, with D unresolved. The CDR3 totals 14 residues. Trimming took off 0 bases at V and 2 bases at J, with 8 bases between the two ends. Germline CDR1 and CDR2: SGHRS and YFSETQ. DNA of the CDR3: TGCGCCAGCAGCTTGGACGGGAGTAACACTGAAGCTTTCTTT. As protein: CASSLDGSNTEAFF.

The chain recombines TRBV11-2 with TRBJ2-3; tentatively, D is TRBD2 (6 bases). CDR1 is SGHAT and CDR2 is FQNNGV in the germline V gene. This CDR3 region has 14 residues. V shed 5 bases and J shed 6 bases, with 15 bases lying between them. The CDR3 here is CASSPETAGDTQYF. CDR3 nucleotide sequence: TGTGCCAGCAGCCCAGAGACAGCGGGTGATACGCAGTATTTT.

The chain has TRBV5-1 and TRBJ1-1, with D maybe TRBD1 (5 bases). Germline CDR1 reads SGHRS; CDR2 reads YFSETQ. The CDR3 length is 15 residues. V shed 4 bases and J shed 3 bases, with 16 bases lying between them. CDR3 residues: CASSQVGPEDTEAFF. The CDR3 nucleotides read TGCGCCAGCAGCCAGGTGGGGCCGGAGGACACTGAAGCTTTCTTT.

CDR3 DNA: TGTGCCAGCAGCTTATGGACACCTTCCTACGAGCAGTACTTC. Residues: CASSLWTPSYEQYF. This rearrangement joins TRBV7-2 to TRBJ2-7, with D possibly being TRBD1 (5 bases). CDR3 length: 14 residues. V was cut by 2 bases and J by 1 base, with 9 bases left in between. The germline V gene has CDR1 SGHTA and CDR2 FQGNSA.

In regard to this clone: The sample carries other DNA sequences with the same CDR3. The V and J genes are TRBV5-1 and TRBJ2-3; no clear D. V was trimmed by 1 base and J by 2 bases, leaving 5 bases between them. CDR3 length: 13 amino acids. The germline CDR1 and CDR2 sequences are SGHRS and YFSETQ. The CDR3 is CASSLSPTDTQYF. The CDR3 nucleotides read TGCGCCAGCAGCTTGTCCCCCACAGATACGCAGTATTTT.

The gene calls are TRBV5-1 and TRBJ2-3; D possibly corresponds to TRBD1 (6 bases). In germline, CDR1 is SGHRS, CDR2 YFSETQ. CDR3 length: 13 amino acids. Trimming cost V 7 bases and J 6 bases, with 15 bases left between them. CDR3 in DNA: TGCGCCAGCCACGAGGGGGAGTGGGATACGCAGTATTTT. Its translation: CASHEGEWDTQYF.

The rearrangement links TRBV30 to TRBJ1-2, with TRBD1 matching over 9 bases. V dropped 0 bases and J dropped 7; count of bases not matched to a gene: 18. Germline CDR1 is GTSNPN and CDR2 is SVGIG (reference sequence). The CDR3 consists of 18 residues. In DNA, the CDR3 is TGTGCCTGGAGTGTTGGGGAGTGGCCGGGACAGGGAGTCTTTGGCTACACCTTC. This codes for CAWSVGEWPGQGVFGYTF.

Details on this clone: This may be a read error, as it is one base from a much larger clone. For the CDR3, the DNA is TGTGCCAGCAGCTACTACAATGAGCAGTTCTTC. The encoded protein is CASSYYNEQFF. The gene calls are TRBV5-4 and TRBJ2-1, with no clear D. Germline values: CDR1 SGHNT, CDR2 YYREEE (reference sequence). V lost 3 bases and J 3 bases, leaving 1 base between the germline ends. This CDR3 comprises 11 residues.

This chain connects TRBV28 to TRBJ1-4; the D is unclear. This CDR3 comprises 13 residues. Trimming stripped 6 bases from V and 6 bases from J, with 11 bases between. Germline values: CDR1 MDHEN, CDR2 SYDVKM. CDR3 amino acids: CASRTSGYEKLFF. The CDR3 region has the DNA TGTGCCAGCAGAACCTCGGGGTATGAAAAACTGTTTTTT.

This chain's CDR3 is CASSLQSRIAEQFF. The CDR3 bases are TGTGCCAGCAGCCTTCAGTCCCGAATAGCGGAGCAGTTCTTC. The V and J genes are TRBV11-2 and TRBJ2-1; D may be TRBD2 (5 bases). The CDR3 is 14 amino acids. Germline CDR1 and CDR2: SGHAT and FQNNGV. Between the trimmed V and J ends, which lost 5 bases and 10 bases, there was a span of 18 bases.

The V and J genes are TRBV5-6 and TRBJ1-2, with D uncertain. The CDR3 is made up of 16 amino acids. Germline V lookup: CDR1 SGHDT, CDR2 YYEEEE. V lost 3 bases and J lost 3, with 18 bases in between. The CDR3 nucleotides read TGTGCCAGCAGCTCTCTCTATGGGAGCCTATACTATGGCTACACCTTC. Amino acid sequence: CASSSLYGSLYYGYTF.

CDR3 in DNA: TGTGCCTGGAGTGTAGGTACAGGGCTTGGGGAGTTCTTC. It is translated as CAWSVGTGLGEFF. The rearrangement joins TRBV30 to TRBJ2-1, with D maybe TRBD1 (6 bases). There are 13 residues in the CDR3. Germline V lookup: CDR1 GTSNPN, CDR2 SVGIG (reference sequence). V dropped 0 bases and J dropped 14 bases, with 17 bases sitting between them.

This chain uses TRBV4-2 with TRBJ1-2; maybe TRBD1 (6 bases). Trimming pared 1 base from V and 0 bases from J, leaving 12 bases between. Per the germline V gene, CDR1 is LGHNA and CDR2 is YNFKEQ. CDR3 length equals 16 residues. In DNA, the CDR3 is TGTGCCAGCAGCCAAGTATCAGGGGATTCTAACTATGGCTACACCTTC. This translates into CASSQVSGDSNYGYTF.

This chain links TRBV10-3 with TRBJ2-3; maybe TRBD2 (6 bases). CDR1 and CDR2 from the germline V gene are ENHRY and SYGVKD. The CDR3 runs to 14 residues. Trimming took 4 bases from V and 2 from J, leaving 10 bases between them. The DNA of the CDR3 is TGTGCCATCAGTGCCGGGAGTCCCACAGATACGCAGTATTTT. Protein sequence: CAISAGSPTDTQYF.

The CDR3 loop reads CASSSDRGSGELFF. In DNA, the CDR3 is TGTGCCAGCAGTTCCGACAGGGGGTCCGGGGAGCTGTTTTTT. This rearrangement joins TRBV2 to TRBJ2-2; TRBD1 matches 9 bases. The CDR3 is 14 residues long. Germline V CDR1 and CDR2: SNHLY, FYNNEI. The V and J ends lost 5 bases and 6 bases, in that order; junction bases with no gene match: 4.

V gene TRBV5-4 combines with J gene TRBJ2-7; no definite D call. This CDR3 comprises 13 residues. V dropped 4 bases and J dropped 0 bases, with 8 bases sitting between them. Per germline, CDR1 SGHNT and CDR2 YYREEE (reference sequence). As DNA, the CDR3 is TGTGCCAGCAGCCCTAGGAGCTCCTACGAGCAGTACTTC. Translation: CASSPRSSYEQYF.

As to this clone: The sample has other DNA sequences that encode this CDR3 too. The chain carries TRBV5-4 and TRBJ2-3; no clear D gene. Germline V gives CDR1 SGHNT, CDR2 YYREEE (reference sequence). CDR3 size: 12 residues. Trimming left V 4 bases short and J 2 bases short, with 5 bases between. CDR3 nucleotides: TGTGCCAGCAGCATAGACACAGATACGCAGTATTTT. This encodes CASSIDTDTQYF.

The J gene is TRBJ2-5, the V gene TRBV18; 11 nucleotides agree with TRBD1. Germline CDR1 and CDR2: KGHSH and LQKENI. V shed 1 base and J 5 bases; nucleotides not matched to a gene: 9. This CDR3 has 17 amino acids. Here the CDR3 reads CASSPRGQGASGETQYF. DNA for the CDR3: TGTGCCAGCTCACCACGAGGACAGGGGGCGTCGGGGGAGACCCAGTACTTC.

The chain carries TRBV5-4 and TRBJ2-3, with D hard to call. The CDR3 length is 15 residues. Trimming left V 0 bases short and J 2 bases short, with 10 bases between. Germline V lookup: CDR1 SGHNT, CDR2 YYREEE (reference sequence). CDR3 in DNA: TGTGCCAGCAGCTTGGGAGGTTTCCTCACAGATACGCAGTATTTT. It is translated as CASSLGGFLTDTQYF.